These 20 T cell receptor beta chains came from one sample sequenced in a study of identical twins. TCRdb independently ran MiXCR on the 5' RACE reads; one entry per CDR3 protein. Of 700,000 or so distinct CDR3 sequences listed, over 20% are singletons. This same sample was also taken into another study, of T cells expressing NK-cell markers.

Sequenced sample: PBMCs. The origin of the receptors is a woman aged 18 to 35 in good health.

In its sample, this clonotype was seen many times. The chain links TRBV5-1 to TRBJ1-1, with unresolved D. V gave up 1 base and J gave up 4 bases, with 5 bases separating them. From germline, CDR1 is SGHRS and CDR2 YFSETQ. The CDR3 totals 12 residues. CDR3 amino acids: CASSLLGTEAFF. CDR3 nucleotide sequence: TGCGCCAGCAGCTTGTTGGGCACTGAAGCTTTCTTT.

The rearrangement uses TRBV19 and TRBJ2-6; TRBD1 matches at 9 bases. From germline, CDR1 is LNHDA and CDR2 SQIVND (reference sequence). The CDR3 spans 20 residues. Unmatched junction bases numbered 17, after V lost 0 bases and J lost 8 bases. The CDR3 nucleotides are TGTGCCAGTAGTATAGATCCGGACAGGGGAGTTGAAATTTTTCCCAACGTCCTGACTTTC. Protein sequence: CASSIDPDRGVEIFPNVLTF.

The chain uses TRBV10-3 and TRBJ2-1; 7 bases are a match to TRBD2. Germline CDR1 reads ENHRY; CDR2 reads SYGVKD. V lost 5 bases, J lost 5 bases, and 3 bases stayed unmatched. The CDR3 has 13 residues. CDR3 bases: TGTGCCATCAGTTCTAGCGGCCACAATGAGCAGTTCTTC. Translated: CAISSSGHNEQFF.

This clonotype was detected many times. The chain recombines TRBV20-1 with TRBJ1-6; weak D call: TRBD1 (5 bases). Germline V gene sequence: CDR1 DFQATT, CDR2 SNEGSKA (reference sequence). Trimming cost V 3 bases and J 9 bases, with 15 bases left between them. The CDR3 runs 14 residues. DNA of the CDR3: TGCAGTGCTAGTAATCAGGGATTTGGTTCACCCCTCCACTTT. Residues: CSASNQGFGSPLHF.

V and J are TRBV20-1 and TRBJ1-2, with D unclear. This CDR3 has 13 residues. CDR1 is DFQATT and CDR2 is SNEGSKA in the germline V gene (reference sequence). Trimming removed 0 bases at V and 1 base at J, with 6 bases between. CDR3 sequence reads: CSAREGNNYGYTF. For the CDR3, the DNA is TGCAGTGCTAGAGAGGGCAATAACTATGGCTACACCTTC.

The chain couples TRBV7-9 to TRBJ2-1; the D gene could be TRBD1 or TRBD2 (5 bases each). The CDR3 is made up of 16 amino acids. The V gene lost 5 bases and the J gene lost 2 bases, with 16 bases spanning the gap. Germline-derived CDR1 and CDR2 are SEHNR and FQNEAQ (reference sequence). The CDR3 DNA follows: TGTGCCAGCAGCCCCGGGGCGAGTGGCACCTACAATGAGCAGTTCTTC. It specifies CASSPGASGTYNEQFF.

This clonotype was counted only a few times. This rearrangement joins TRBV6-2 or TRBV6-3 to TRBJ2-1; D unclear. The CDR3 covers 14 residues. V was shortened by 0 bases and J by 2 bases, with 5 bases between the two germline ends. CDR1 and CDR2 (germline): MNHEY, SVGEGT. The DNA of the CDR3 is TGTGCCAGCAGTTACTCGCCAACCTACAATGAGCAGTTCTTC. This codes for CASSYSPTYNEQFF.

This clonotype was seen more than once but under ten times. This chain uses TRBV20-1 with TRBJ2-6, with TRBD1 identical over 9 bases. V was clipped by 4 bases and J by 2 bases; unmatched bases: 6. The CDR3 length is 16 residues. Germline-derived CDR1 and CDR2 are DFQATT and SNEGSKA (reference sequence). The CDR3 DNA reads TGCAGTGCTATAGGACAGGGGACCCCTGGGGCCAACGTCCTGACTTTC. This sequence encodes CSAIGQGTPGANVLTF.

This clonotype was seen ten or more times. This chain links TRBV6-5 with TRBJ2-1, with 9 bases lining up with TRBD1. The CDR3 runs 14 residues. V lost 2 bases, J lost 6 bases, and 2 bases stayed unmatched. The germline gives CDR1 MNHEY, CDR2 SVGAGI. The chain's CDR3 is CASSYGTGSNEQFF. The CDR3 nucleotides read TGTGCCAGCAGTTACGGGACAGGGTCCAATGAGCAGTTCTTC.

This clonotype appeared many times. The chain employs TRBV20-1 and TRBJ1-1, with D tentatively TRBD1 (6 bases). CDR1 and CDR2 from the germline V gene are DFQATT and SNEGSKA (reference sequence). V shed 2 bases and J shed 4 bases, with 14 bases lying between them. CDR3 length: 14 amino acids. The CDR3 DNA sequence: TGCAGTGCTAGATCAGGGGCCTCCCGCACTGAAGCTTTCTTT. Translated: CSARSGASRTEAFF.

This clonotype was detected a few times. The chain joins TRBV5-1 to TRBJ2-3; possible D gene TRBD1, 5 bases. The CDR3 totals 16 residues. V was clipped by 7 bases and J by 2 bases, with 20 bases between them. CDR1 and CDR2 (germline): SGHRS, YFSETQ. CDR3 protein: CASGIDWTRHTDTQYF. As DNA, the CDR3 is TGCGCCAGCGGCATCGATTGGACAAGACACACAGATACGCAGTATTTT.

This clonotype was detected only a few times. The chain recombines TRBV30 with TRBJ1-1; 9 nucleotides line up with TRBD1. Germline V CDR1 and CDR2: GTSNPN, SVGIG (reference sequence). The CDR3 has 16 amino acids. With V trimmed by 5 bases and J by 5 bases, 15 bases remained unmatched. The CDR3 reads CAWVPGQGLGGTEAFF. The DNA for the CDR3 is TGTGCCTGGGTCCCGGGACAGGGTCTTGGGGGTACTGAAGCTTTCTTT. Full variable domain (outside the CDR3, taken from reference TRBV30 and TRBJ1-1): SQTIHQWPATLVQPVGSPLSLECTVEGTSNPNLYWYRQAAGRGLQLLFYSVGIGQISSEVPQNLSASRPQDRQFILSSKKLLLSDSGFYLCAWVPGQGLGGTEAFFGQGTRLTVV.

This chain joins TRBV9 and TRBJ2-7; a possible D gene is TRBD2 (6 bases). The ends were cut back, 2 bases at V and 5 bases at J, with 20 bases in the middle. This CDR3 comprises 16 residues. Looked up from germline, CDR1 is SGDLS and CDR2 is YYNGEE. In nucleotides, the CDR3 is TGTGCCAGCAGCGTGATGGGTGGGGGGTCTGTCGACGAGCAGTACTTC. Protein sequence: CASSVMGGGSVDEQYF.

Many counts were recorded for this clonotype. The chain joins TRBV6-5 to TRBJ2-3, with D perhaps TRBD1 or TRBD2 (5 bases each). Trimming left V 2 bases short and J 0 bases short, with 6 bases between. Germline CDR1 and CDR2: MNHEY and SVGAGI. The CDR3 is 14 amino acids. CDR3 residues: CASSYGGSTDTQYF. CDR3 sequence (DNA): TGTGCCAGCAGTTACGGGGGTAGCACAGATACGCAGTATTTT.

J is TRBJ2-6 and V is TRBV28; D gene uncertain. Trimming pared 7 bases from V and 0 bases from J, leaving 4 bases between. Germline V gene sequence: CDR1 MDHEN, CDR2 SYDVKM. This CDR3 has 13 residues. CDR3 loop: CASITSGANVLTF. DNA of the CDR3: TGTGCCAGCATTACCTCTGGGGCCAACGTCCTGACTTTC. The whole variable domain, remainder taken from reference TRBV28 and TRBJ2-6, is DVKVTQSSRYLVKRTGEKVFLECVQDMDHENMFWYRQDPGLGLRLIYFSYDVKMKEKGDIPEGYSVSREKKERFSLILESASTNQTSMYLCASITSGANVLTFGAGSRLTVL.

Many counts were recorded for this clonotype. The rearrangement links TRBV20-1 to TRBJ2-3; a possible D gene is TRBD1 (6 bases). CDR1 is DFQATT and CDR2 is SNEGSKA in the germline V gene (reference sequence). The CDR3 has 11 amino acids. The CDR3 DNA sequence: TGCAGCGTAAACAGGGAAGGCACGCAGTATTTT. Its protein product is CSVNREGTQYF.

The chain uses TRBV15 and TRBJ2-1; D may be TRBD2 (6 bases). CDR3 size: 16 residues. V dropped 1 base and J dropped 2 bases, with 12 bases sitting between them. Germline V gene sequence: CDR1 LNHNV, CDR2 YYDKDF (reference sequence). The DNA of the CDR3 is TGTGCCACCAGCAGAGCGGGGCGGGGCCCCTACAATGAGCAGTTCTTC. Translating gives CATSRAGRGPYNEQFF.

The chain links TRBV9 to TRBJ2-5; D unclear. Per the germline V gene, CDR1 is SGDLS and CDR2 is YYNGEE. This CDR3 is built from 13 residues. Trimming cost V 1 base and J 5 bases, with 9 bases left between them. The CDR3 sequence is CASSVRVKETQYF. CDR3 DNA sequence: TGTGCCAGCAGCGTAAGGGTGAAGGAGACCCAGTACTTC.

The sample holds a few counts of this clonotype. The chain links TRBV27 to TRBJ2-7; D may be TRBD1 (6 bases). This CDR3 comprises 17 residues. CDR1 is MNHEY and CDR2 is SMNVEV in the germline V gene (reference sequence). Trimming cost V 10 bases and J 2 bases, with 27 bases left between them. This chain's CDR3 is CATPGAGHPGMTYEQYF. As DNA, the CDR3 is TGTGCCACCCCAGGGGCAGGGCACCCTGGGATGACCTACGAGCAGTACTTC.

The chain is built from TRBV5-1 and TRBJ2-5, with TRBD2 matching over 9 bases. Germline V gene lookup returns CDR1 SGHRS and CDR2 YFSETQ. J lost 3 bases, V lost 2 bases, and 5 bases had no gene match. The CDR3 extends over 15 amino acids. The chain's CDR3 is CASSFRAGGEETQYF. In DNA, the CDR3 is TGCGCCAGCAGCTTTAGGGCGGGGGGGGAAGAGACCCAGTACTTC.